Listed below are T cell receptor beta chains from one sample, sequenced in a study of CD4 T cells in relation to SARS-CoV-2 and coronaviruses. Here immunoSEQ multiplex PCR was the method, and the copy in TCRdb shows in-frame clones only, minus some. The sample includes approximately 70,000 clones, approximately 93% seen only once; the top ten take approximately 0.25%. The sample taken for sequencing was naive CD4+ T cells from PBMCs. These receptors were obtained from a human donor in good health. Each CDR3 is given with its conserved first and last residue. The D gene is left open where the match is weak. A clone size is listed for some rows: how often the clone was seen (once, few, many), or a class if it is expanded.

>TRBJ2-7|TRBD1|TRBV5-4|.
TGTGCCAGCAGCGGGGGTGGGGGACAGGGTTACGAGCAGTACTTC
CASSGGGGQGYEQYF
>TRBJ2-7|TRBD2|TRBV30|.
TGTGCCTGGAGTTCCGGGAGGCAGTACGAGCAGTACTTC
CAWSSGRQYEQYF
>TRBJ2-3|TRBD2|TRBV7-8|.
TGTGCCAGCAGCCAGCGGGGGGGTCACGATACGCAGTATTTT
CASSQRGGHDTQYF
>TRBJ2-5|.|TRBV25-1|.
TGTGCCAGCAGTGGGGGGATCGAGACCCAGTACTTC
CASSGGIETQYF
>TRBJ1-5|.|TRBV4-3|.
TGCGCCAGCAGCCAAGCCCACGGTCGGGATCAGCCCCAGCATTTT
CASSQAHGRDQPQHF
>TRBJ2-1|TRBD2|TRBV14|.
TGTGCCAGCAGCCAAGGGACTAGGGATGAGCAGTTCTTC
CASSQGTRDEQFF
>TRBJ2-5|TRBD1|TRBV16|.
TGTGCCAGCAGCCAATATGCCCAGGGGGCGAGGGAGACCCAGTACTTC
CASSQYAQGARETQYF
>TRBJ1-1|.|TRBV7-3|few
TGTGCCAGCAGCTCCCAGTCCCTTGCTGAAGCTTTCTTT
CASSSQSLAEAFF
>TRBJ2-3|.|TRBV5-1|.
TGCGCCAGCAGCTCGACCTGGGCCAGCACAGATACGCAGTATTTT
CASSSTWASTDTQYF
>TRBJ2-7|.|TRBV5-1|few
TGCGCCAGCAGCTTGGCCAGTGGGAGTAGGTACTTC
CASSLASGSRYF
>TRBJ1-4|.|TRBV6-2/TRBV6-3|once
TGTGCCAGCAGCGCAGGGGCATCGGTGGCTAATGAAAAACTGTTTTTT
CASSAGASVANEKLFF
>TRBJ2-7|.|TRBV28|.
TGTGCCAGCACTACCCCCTCGACTAGCTACGAGCAGTACTTC
CASTTPSTSYEQYF
>TRBJ2-7|.|TRBV28|.
TGTGCCAGCATAAAAGGGGGGGCAGGTAGCGAGCAGTACTTC
CASIKGGAGSEQYF
>TRBJ1-1|.|TRBV5-1|.
TGCGCCAGCAGCTTCAGCAGGGGACGGCCCATGAACACTGAAGCTTTCTTT
CASSFSRGRPMNTEAFF
>TRBJ2-3|.|TRBV18|.
TGTGCCAGCTCACAGGGCAGTCAGGGGCTTGATACGCAGTATTTT
CASSQGSQGLDTQYF
>TRBJ1-5|.|TRBV7-9|.
TGTGCCAGCAGCCCCAGCGGGAGTCGCAATCAGCCCCAGCATTTT
CASSPSGSRNQPQHF
>TRBJ2-1|.|TRBV7-9|.
TGTGCCAGCAGCTTTGGGCAGGAAAGGAATGAGCAGTTCTTC
CASSFGQERNEQFF
>TRBJ2-1|TRBD1|TRBV6-1|.
TGTGCCAGCAGTCAACAGGGGGGATCCTACAATGAGCAGTTCTTC
CASSQQGGSYNEQFF
>TRBJ2-5|.|TRBV19|.
TGTGCCAGTAGTAGTGAAGGGGGAGGGACCCAGTACTTC
CASSSEGGGTQYF
>TRBJ1-2|.|TRBV2|.
TGTGCCAGCAGTCGTACAGATTTAGCTAACTATGGCTACACCTTC
CASSRTDLANYGYTF
>TRBJ1-1|.|TRBV29-1|.
TGCAGCTCCGGGGGCGATATGGCTGAAGCTTTCTTT
CSSGGDMAEAFF
>TRBJ2-2|TRBD2|TRBV19|.
TGTGCCAGTAGCACTAGCGGGGGAGCGACCGGGGAGCTGTTTTTT
CASSTSGGATGELFF
>TRBJ2-2|.|TRBV7-3|.
TGTGCCAGCAGCTTAACGGTCACCGGGGAGCTGTTTTTT
CASSLTVTGELFF
>TRBJ2-7|.|TRBV7-2|.
TGTGCCAGCAGCGCGGGGCCATACTACGAGCAGTACTTC
CASSAGPYYEQYF
>TRBJ2-3|TRBD2|TRBV2|.
TGTGCCAGCAGTGACCTAGCGGGGGGGCTAGATACGCAGTATTTT
CASSDLAGGLDTQYF
>TRBJ1-2|.|TRBV3-1/TRBV3-2|once
TGTGCCAGCAGCTCAGGAAGGGGGAGCTATGGCTACACCTTC
CASSSGRGSYGYTF
>TRBJ2-3|TRBD2|TRBV4-1|.
TGCGCCAGCAGCCACACGACTAGCGACACAGATACGCAGTATTTT
CASSHTTSDTDTQYF
>TRBJ1-6|TRBD1|TRBV7-2|.
TGTGCCAGCAGCTTGGACAGGGGGCTTCGGTCACCCCTCCACTTT
CASSLDRGLRSPLHF
>TRBJ2-1|TRBD1|TRBV3-1/TRBV3-2|.
TGTGCCAGCAGCCAACTTGACAGGGAAGAGCAGTTCTTC
CASSQLDREEQFF
>TRBJ2-5|.|TRBV10-3|.
TGTGCCATCAGCCGAGACAACCAAGAGACCCAGTACTTC
CAISRDNQETQYF
>TRBJ2-5|TRBD1|TRBV9|.
TGTGCCAGCAGCGTAGGGACAGGGGTATCGGAGACCCAGTACTTC
CASSVGTGVSETQYF
>TRBJ1-5|.|TRBV6-5|.
TGTGCCAGCAGTAACATGGGGGATCAGCCCCAGCATTTT
CASSNMGDQPQHF
>TRBJ2-3|TRBD1|TRBV7-2|.
TGTGCCAGCAGCAGAATTGCCGGGACAGGGGGCGTAGATACGCAGTATTTT
CASSRIAGTGGVDTQYF
>TRBJ2-3|.|TRBV5-4|once
TGTGCCAGCAGCTTGGGAGGGACTGTCACAGATACGCAGTATTTT
CASSLGGTVTDTQYF
>TRBJ1-5|.|TRBV6-6|.
TGTGCCAGCAGCCAGACGGGGGGGGACCATCAGCCCCAGCATTTT
CASSQTGGDHQPQHF
>TRBJ2-2|TRBD2|TRBV3-1/TRBV3-2|.
TGTGCCAGCAGCCAGATTAGGACTAGCGGGGGGTTCGCCGGGGAGCTGTTTTTT
CASSQIRTSGGFAGELFF
>TRBJ1-1|.|TRBV9|.
TGTGCCAGCGCCCTAGGGGGACACCTTGCCGGGGGAGCTTTCTTT
CASALGGHLAGGAFF
>TRBJ2-5|.|TRBV12-3/TRBV12-4|.
TGTGCCAGCAGCAGACAAGAGACCCAGTACTTC
CASSRQETQYF
>TRBJ1-4|.|TRBV7-2|.
TGTGCCAGCAGCTCACTGGGGTCAGGCCGGGAAAAACTGTTTTTT
CASSSLGSGREKLFF
>TRBJ1-4|TRBD1|TRBV7-7|.
TGTGCTAGCAGTCACACAGACAGGGGCCGGAAATGTGAAAAACTGTTTTTT
CASSHTDRGRKCEKLFF
>TRBJ1-4|.|TRBV28|.
TGTGCCAGCAGTATGTTAGGGGCGAGGGGTGAAAAACTGTTTTTT
CASSMLGARGEKLFF
>TRBJ2-2|.|TRBV12-3/TRBV12-4|.
TGTGCCAGCAGTTTGAGGACCGGGGAGCTGTTTTTT
CASSLRTGELFF
>TRBJ2-5|.|TRBV15|.
TGTGCCACTTCTGCGACTAGAGGAGGCGAGACCCAGTACTTC
CATSATRGGETQYF
>TRBJ1-1|.|TRBV12-3/TRBV12-4|.
TGTGCCAGCAGGTACACTGAAGCTTTCTTT
CASRYTEAFF
>TRBJ2-3|.|TRBV28|.
TGTGCCAGCAGACCCCCAAGTACCGATACGCAGTATTTT
CASRPPSTDTQYF
>TRBJ2-3|.|TRBV5-8|.
TGTGCCAGCAGCTTGGAAGGGGGTACGCAGTATTTT
CASSLEGGTQYF
>TRBJ1-2|.|TRBV15|.
TGTGCCACCAGCAGAGGTCAGGATCTTGGCTACACCTTC
CATSRGQDLGYTF
>TRBJ1-4|TRBD1|TRBV6-6|.
TGTGCCAGCGCAGGGGGCAGGACTGAAAAACTGTTTTTT
CASAGGRTEKLFF
>TRBJ2-5|.|TRBV7-7|.
TGTGCCAGCAGCCGGACCGCGATTGGGGAGACCCAGTACTTC
CASSRTAIGETQYF
>TRBJ2-3|.|TRBV2|.
TGTGCCAGCCTCACCGAACTTGGATATGTAGATACGCAGTATTTT
CASLTELGYVDTQYF
>TRBJ2-7|.|TRBV18|.
TGTGCCAGCTCACCACCCGGTACTGGGGAGCAGTACTTC
CASSPPGTGEQYF
>TRBJ2-3|.|TRBV5-1|.
TGCGCCAGCAGCTTGGCCCTGGGACGATCAGATACGCAGTATTTT
CASSLALGRSDTQYF
>TRBJ2-4|.|TRBV5-4|.
TGTGCCAGCAGTTACAGACTAGAAAACATTCAGTACTTC
CASSYRLENIQYF
>TRBJ2-1|.|TRBV5-1|.
TGCGCCAGCCGATTCTTAGCGGTGGAGGTCAATGAGCAGTTCTTC
CASRFLAVEVNEQFF